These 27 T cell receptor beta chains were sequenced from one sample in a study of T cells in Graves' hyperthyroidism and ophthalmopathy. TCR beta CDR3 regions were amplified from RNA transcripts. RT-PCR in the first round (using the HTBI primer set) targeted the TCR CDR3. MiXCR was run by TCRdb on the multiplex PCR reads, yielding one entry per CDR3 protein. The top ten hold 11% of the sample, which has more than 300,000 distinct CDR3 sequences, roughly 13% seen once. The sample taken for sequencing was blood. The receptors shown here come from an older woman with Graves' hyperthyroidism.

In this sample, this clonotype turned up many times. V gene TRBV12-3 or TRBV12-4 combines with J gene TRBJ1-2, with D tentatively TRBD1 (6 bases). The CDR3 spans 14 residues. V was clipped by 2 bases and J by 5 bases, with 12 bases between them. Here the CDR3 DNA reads TGTGCCAGCAGTTTATGGGACACTCCGTATGGCTACACCTTC. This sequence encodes CASSLWDTPYGYTF.

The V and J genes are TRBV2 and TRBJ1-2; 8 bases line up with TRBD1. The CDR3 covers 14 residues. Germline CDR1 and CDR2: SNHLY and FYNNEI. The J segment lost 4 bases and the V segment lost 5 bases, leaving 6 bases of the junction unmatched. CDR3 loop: CASSRTGLLYGYTF. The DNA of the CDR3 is TGTGCCAGCAGTAGGACAGGGCTCCTCTATGGCTACACCTTC. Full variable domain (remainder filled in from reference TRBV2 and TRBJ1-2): EPEVTQTPSHQVTQMGQEVILRCVPISNHLYFYWYRQILGQKVEFLVSFYNNEISEKSEIFDDQFSVERPDGSNFTLKIRSTKLEDSAMYFCASSRTGLLYGYTFGSGTRLTVV.

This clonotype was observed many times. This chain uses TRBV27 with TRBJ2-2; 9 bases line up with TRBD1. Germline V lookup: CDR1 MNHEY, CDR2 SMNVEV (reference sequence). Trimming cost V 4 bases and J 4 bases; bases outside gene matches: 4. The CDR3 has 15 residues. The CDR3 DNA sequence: TGTGCCAGCAGTTCCCGGACAGGGGCCACCGGGGAGCTGTTTTTT. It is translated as CASSSRTGATGELFF.

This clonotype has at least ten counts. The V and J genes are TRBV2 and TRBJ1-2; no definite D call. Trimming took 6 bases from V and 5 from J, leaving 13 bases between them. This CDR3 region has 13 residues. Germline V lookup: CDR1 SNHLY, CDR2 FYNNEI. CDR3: CASREQWSYGYTF. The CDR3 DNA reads TGTGCCAGCAGGGAACAGTGGTCTTATGGCTACACCTTC.

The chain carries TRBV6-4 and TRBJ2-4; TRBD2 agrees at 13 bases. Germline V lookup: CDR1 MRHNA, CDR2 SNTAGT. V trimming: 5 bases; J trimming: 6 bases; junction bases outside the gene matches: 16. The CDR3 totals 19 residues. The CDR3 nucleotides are TGTGCCAGCAGTAGAAATTCAGGACTAGCGGGAGTTTCGAGAAACATTCAGTACTTC. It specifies CASSRNSGLAGVSRNIQYF.

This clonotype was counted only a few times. CDR3: CSARLATNEKLFF. The CDR3 nucleotides read TGCAGTGCTAGATTAGCAACTAATGAAAAACTGTTTTTT. The rearrangement links TRBV20-1 to TRBJ1-4, with no clear D. Germline-derived CDR1 and CDR2 are DFQATT and SNEGSKA (reference sequence). The ends were cut back, 2 bases at V and 0 bases at J, with 4 bases in the middle. The CDR3 extends over 13 amino acids.

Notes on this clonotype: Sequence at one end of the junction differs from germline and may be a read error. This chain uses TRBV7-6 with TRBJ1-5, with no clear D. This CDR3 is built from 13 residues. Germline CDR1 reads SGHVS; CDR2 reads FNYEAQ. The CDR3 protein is CASRLTGNQPQHF. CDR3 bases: TGTGCCAGCCGCTTAACTGGCAATCAGCCCCAGCATTTT.

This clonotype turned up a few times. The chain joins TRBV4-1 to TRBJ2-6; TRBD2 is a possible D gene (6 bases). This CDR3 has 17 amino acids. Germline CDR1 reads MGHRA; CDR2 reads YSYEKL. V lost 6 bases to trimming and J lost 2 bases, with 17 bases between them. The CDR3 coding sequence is TGCGCCAGCAGTCCTAACCCCTGGGGGGCTGGGGCCAACGTCCTGACTTTC. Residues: CASSPNPWGAGANVLTF.

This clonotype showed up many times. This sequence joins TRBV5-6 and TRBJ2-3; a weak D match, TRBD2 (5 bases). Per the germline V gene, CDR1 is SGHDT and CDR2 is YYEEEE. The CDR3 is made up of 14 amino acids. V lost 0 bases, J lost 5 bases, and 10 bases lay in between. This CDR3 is CASSLGLRGDTQYF. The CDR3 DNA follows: TGTGCCAGCAGCTTGGGACTACGGGGAGATACGCAGTATTTT.

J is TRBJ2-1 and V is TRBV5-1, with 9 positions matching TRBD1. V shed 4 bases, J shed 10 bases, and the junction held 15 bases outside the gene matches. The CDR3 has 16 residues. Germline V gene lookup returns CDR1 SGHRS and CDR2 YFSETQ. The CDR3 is CASSNPRTGDHREQFF. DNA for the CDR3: TGCGCCAGCAGCAACCCGAGGACAGGGGATCACCGGGAGCAGTTCTTC. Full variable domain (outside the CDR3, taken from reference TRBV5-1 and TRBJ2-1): KAGVTQTPRYLIKTRGQQVTLSCSPISGHRSVSWYQQTPGQGLQFLFEYFSETQRNKGNFPGRFSGRQFSNSRSEMNVSTLELGDSALYLCASSNPRTGDHREQFFGPGTRLTVL.

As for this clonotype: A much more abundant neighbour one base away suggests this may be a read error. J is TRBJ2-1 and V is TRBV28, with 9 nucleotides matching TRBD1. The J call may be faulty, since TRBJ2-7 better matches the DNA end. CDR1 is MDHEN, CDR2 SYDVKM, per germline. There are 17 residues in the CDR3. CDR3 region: CASGHRRTGTGNNEQYF. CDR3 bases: TGTGCCAGCGGACATCGTCGAACCGGGACAGGGAACAATGAGCAGTACTTC.

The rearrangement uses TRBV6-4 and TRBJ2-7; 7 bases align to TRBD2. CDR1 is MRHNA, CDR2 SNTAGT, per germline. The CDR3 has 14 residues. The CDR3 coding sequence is TGTGTCACTAAGTGGTCCAGCGGGACCTACGAGCAGTACTTC. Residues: CVTKWSSGTYEQYF.

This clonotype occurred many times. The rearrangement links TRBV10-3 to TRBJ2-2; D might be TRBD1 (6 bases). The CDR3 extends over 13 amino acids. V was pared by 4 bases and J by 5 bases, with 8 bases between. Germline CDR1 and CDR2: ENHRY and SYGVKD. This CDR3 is CAISGTATGELFF. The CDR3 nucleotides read TGTGCCATCAGTGGGACAGCGACCGGGGAGCTGTTTTTT.

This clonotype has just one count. DNA of the CDR3: TGTGCCAGCAGCGTAGCAGTGGGGGCCGTAAGCGTCTACGAGCAGTACTTC. Protein sequence: CASSVAVGAVSVYEQYF. The genes are TRBV9 and TRBJ2-7; possibly TRBD1 for D (6 bases). From germline, CDR1 is SGDLS and CDR2 YYNGEE. This CDR3 region has 17 residues. V lost 0 bases, J lost 3 bases, and 19 bases lay in between.

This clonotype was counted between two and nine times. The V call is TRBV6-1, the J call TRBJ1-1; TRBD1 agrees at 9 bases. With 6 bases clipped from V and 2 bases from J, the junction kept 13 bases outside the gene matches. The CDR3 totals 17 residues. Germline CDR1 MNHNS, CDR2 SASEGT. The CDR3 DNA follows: TGTGCCAGCAGACGCGGGACAGGGTGGTTGGGAAACACTGAAGCTTTCTTT. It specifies CASRRGTGWLGNTEAFF.

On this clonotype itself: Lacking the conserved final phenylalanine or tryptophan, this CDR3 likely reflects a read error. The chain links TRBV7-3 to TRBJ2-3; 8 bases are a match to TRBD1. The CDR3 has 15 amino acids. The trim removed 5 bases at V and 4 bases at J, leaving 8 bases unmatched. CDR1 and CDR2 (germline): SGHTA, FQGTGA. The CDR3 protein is CASSHQGAYSDTQYS. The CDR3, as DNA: TGTGCCAGCAGCCACCAGGGGGCGTATTCAGATACGCAGTATTCT.

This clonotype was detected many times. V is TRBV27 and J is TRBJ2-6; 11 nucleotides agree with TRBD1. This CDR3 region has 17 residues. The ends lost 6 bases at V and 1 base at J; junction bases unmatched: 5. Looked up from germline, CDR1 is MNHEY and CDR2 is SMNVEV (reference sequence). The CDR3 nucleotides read TGTGCCAGCAGAAGAGGGACAGGGGGTTCTGGGGCCAACGTCCTGACTTTC. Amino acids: CASRRGTGGSGANVLTF.

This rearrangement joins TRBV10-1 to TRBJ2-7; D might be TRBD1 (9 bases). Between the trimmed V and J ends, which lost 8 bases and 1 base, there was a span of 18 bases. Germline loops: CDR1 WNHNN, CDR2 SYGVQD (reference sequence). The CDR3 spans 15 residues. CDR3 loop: CASPLSGTGSYEQYF. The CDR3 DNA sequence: TGCGCCAGCCCTCTTAGCGGGACAGGGTCCTACGAGCAGTACTTC.

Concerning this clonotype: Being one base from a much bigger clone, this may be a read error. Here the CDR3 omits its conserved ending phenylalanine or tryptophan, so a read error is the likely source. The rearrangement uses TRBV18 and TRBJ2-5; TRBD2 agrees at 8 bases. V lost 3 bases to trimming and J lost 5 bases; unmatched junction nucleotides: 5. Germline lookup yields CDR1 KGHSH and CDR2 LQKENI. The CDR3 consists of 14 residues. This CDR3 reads CASSPKRESETQYL. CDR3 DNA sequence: TGTGCCAGCTCACCCAAGCGGGAGTCTGAGACCCAGTACCTC.

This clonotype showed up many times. CDR3 in amino acids: CASSLRLTSSYEQYF. CDR3 sequence (DNA): TGTGCCAGCAGTTTAAGACTGACGAGCTCCTACGAGCAGTACTTC. V and J are TRBV12-3 or TRBV12-4 and TRBJ2-7, with no clear D. This CDR3 is 15 amino acids long. V was shortened by 2 bases and J by 0 bases, with 11 bases between the two germline ends.

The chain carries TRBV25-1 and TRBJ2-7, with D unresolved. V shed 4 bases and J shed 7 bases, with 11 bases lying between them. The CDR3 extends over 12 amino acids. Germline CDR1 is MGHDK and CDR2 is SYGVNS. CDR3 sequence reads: CASSGNSDEQYF. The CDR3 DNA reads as TGTGCCAGCAGTGGGAACAGTGATGAGCAGTACTTC.

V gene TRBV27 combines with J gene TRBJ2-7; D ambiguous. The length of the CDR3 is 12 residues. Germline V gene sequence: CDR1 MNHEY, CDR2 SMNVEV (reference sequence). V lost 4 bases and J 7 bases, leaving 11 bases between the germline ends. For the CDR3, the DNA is TGTGCCAGCAGTTCCAACCTGGGGGAGCAGTACTTC. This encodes CASSSNLGEQYF.

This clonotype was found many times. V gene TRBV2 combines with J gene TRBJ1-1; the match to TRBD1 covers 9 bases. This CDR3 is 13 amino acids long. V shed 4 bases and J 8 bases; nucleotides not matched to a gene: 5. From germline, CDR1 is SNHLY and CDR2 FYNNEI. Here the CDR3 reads CASSAGQGREAFF. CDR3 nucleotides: TGTGCCAGCAGTGCGGGACAGGGTCGGGAAGCTTTCTTT.

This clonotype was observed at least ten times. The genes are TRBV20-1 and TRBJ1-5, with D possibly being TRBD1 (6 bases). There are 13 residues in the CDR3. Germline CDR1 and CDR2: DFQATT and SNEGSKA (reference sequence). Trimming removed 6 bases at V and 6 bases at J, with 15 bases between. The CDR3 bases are TGCAGTGCCGATGGCGGGGGGCTTCAGCCCCAGCATTTT. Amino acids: CSADGGGLQPQHF.

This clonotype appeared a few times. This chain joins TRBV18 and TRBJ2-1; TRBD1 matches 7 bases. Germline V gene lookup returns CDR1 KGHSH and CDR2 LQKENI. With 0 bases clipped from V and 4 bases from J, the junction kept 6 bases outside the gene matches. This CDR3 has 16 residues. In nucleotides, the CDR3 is TGTGCCAGCTCACCACCCACGGGACAGCTTTACAATGAGCAGTTCTTC. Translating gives CASSPPTGQLYNEQFF.

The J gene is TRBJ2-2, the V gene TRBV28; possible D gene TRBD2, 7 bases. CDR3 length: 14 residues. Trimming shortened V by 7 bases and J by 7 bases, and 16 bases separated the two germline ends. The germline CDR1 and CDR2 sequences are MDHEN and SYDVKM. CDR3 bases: TGTGCCAGCACCACTGGGGGGGCGATCGGGGAGCTGTTTTTT. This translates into CASTTGGAIGELFF.

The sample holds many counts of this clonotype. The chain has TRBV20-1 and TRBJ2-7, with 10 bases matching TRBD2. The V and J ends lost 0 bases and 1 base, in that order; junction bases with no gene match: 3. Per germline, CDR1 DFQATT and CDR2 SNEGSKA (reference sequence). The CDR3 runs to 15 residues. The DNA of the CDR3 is TGCAGTGCTAGAGATCTAGCGGGGGTATCCTACGAGCAGTACTTC. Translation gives CSARDLAGVSYEQYF.